This T cell receptor (beta chain) was profiled in a study of cytomegalovirus exposure and HLA in healthy donors. The overall study: Previous work identified some 120 million unique TCR beta sequences from about 179 million T cells. General observations from the study: Researchers reported in a later analysis that common viral pathogens appeared linked to several top clusters. Published work reported that the classifier diagnosed cytomegalovirus status with high specificity and sensitivity. The study labeled 164 TCR beta chains cytomegalovirus-associated.

In germline, CDR1 is WSHSY, CDR2 SAAADI. This CDR3 region has 13 residues. With 10 bases clipped from V and 0 bases from J, the junction kept 3 bases outside the gene matches. PCR involved 60 Vbeta and 13 Jbeta primers. Using immunoSEQ multiplex PCR, the repertoire was profiled, and TCRdb retains in-frame clones only, with some absent. The sample records tens of thousands of clones, over 70% being singletons. Concerning this clone itself: The antigen is unknown.

Sequencing was done on a sample of PBMCs. The sequence was obtained from a woman aged 35 to 49 in good health and CMV-seropositive. This sequence joins TRBV10-2 and TRBJ1-5; 7 bases are a match to TRBD1. The CDR3 nucleotides are TGCGCCACCGGGACAGATAGCAATCAGCCCCAGCATTTT. This translates into CATGTDSNQPQHF.